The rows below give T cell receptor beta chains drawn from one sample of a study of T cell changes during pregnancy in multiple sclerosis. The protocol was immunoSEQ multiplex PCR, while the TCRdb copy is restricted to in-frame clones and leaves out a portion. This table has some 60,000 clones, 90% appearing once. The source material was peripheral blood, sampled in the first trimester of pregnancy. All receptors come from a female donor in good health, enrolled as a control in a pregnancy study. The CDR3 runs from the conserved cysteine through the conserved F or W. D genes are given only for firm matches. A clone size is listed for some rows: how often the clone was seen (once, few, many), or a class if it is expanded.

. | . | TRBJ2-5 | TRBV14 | TGTGCCAGCAGCCAAGACAGCCTAGGGACCCAGTACTTC | CASSQDSLGTQYF
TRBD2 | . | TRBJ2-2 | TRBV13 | TGTGCCAGCAGCCGGGGACTAGACACCGGGGAGCTGTTTTTT | CASSRGLDTGELFF
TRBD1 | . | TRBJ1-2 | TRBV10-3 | TGTGCCATCAACACCCAAACTGGAGACAGGGCCTTCTATGGCTACACCTTC | CAINTQTGDRAFYGYTF
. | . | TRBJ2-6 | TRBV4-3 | TGCGCCAGCAGCCAAATAGGGGTGATCTCTGGGGCCAACGTCCTGACTTTC | CASSQIGVISGANVLTF
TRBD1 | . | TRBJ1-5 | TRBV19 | TGTGCCAGTAGGTCGGGGACAGGGGATTCTCAGCCCCAGCATTTT | CASRSGTGDSQPQHF
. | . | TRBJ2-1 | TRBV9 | TGTGCCAGCAGCGTAGAGGGGGACCACACCTCGGAATACAATGAGCAGTTCTTC | CASSVEGDHTSEYNEQFF
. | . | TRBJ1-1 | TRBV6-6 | TGTGCCAGCAGCCCACCCCCCGGCAGGGCAAACACTGAAGCTTTCTTT | CASSPPPGRANTEAFF
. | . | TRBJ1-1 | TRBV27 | TGTGCCAGCAAAACAGGCCTTAACACTGAAGCTTTCTTT | CASKTGLNTEAFF
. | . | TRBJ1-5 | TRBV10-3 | TGTGCCATCAGTGCAGGGCCCAATCAGCCCCAGCATTTT | CAISAGPNQPQHF
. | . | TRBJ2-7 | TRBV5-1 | TGCGCCAGCAGCTTGGACCCTAGCGCGAGCTACGAGCAGTACTTC | CASSLDPSASYEQYF
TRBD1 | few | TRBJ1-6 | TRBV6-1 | TGTGCCAGCAGTGAGAGACAGGGGGCGCCTGGTTCACCCCTCCACTTT | CASSERQGAPGSPLHF
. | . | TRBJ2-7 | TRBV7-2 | TGTGCCAGCAGCCTTAGAAGCGGCGTGTACTACGAGCAGTACTTC | CASSLRSGVYYEQYF
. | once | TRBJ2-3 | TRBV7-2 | TGTGCCAGCAGCGCCGGACTTGGCGGAAACACAGATACGCAGTATTTT | CASSAGLGGNTDTQYF
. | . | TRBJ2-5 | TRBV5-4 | TGTGCCAGCAGCTTGGGACCGGGAGTAAGGGAGACCCAGTACTTC | CASSLGPGVRETQYF
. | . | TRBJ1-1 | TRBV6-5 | TGTGCCAGCAGTTACATAGTGGGCTTATCGACTGAAGCTTTCTTT | CASSYIVGLSTEAFF
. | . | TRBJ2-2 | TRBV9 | TGTGCCAGCAGCCCCGAGGGGGTAGTTATCACCGGGGAGCTGTTTTTT | CASSPEGVVITGELFF
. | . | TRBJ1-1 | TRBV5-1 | TGCGCCAGCAGCTTCAGCAGGGGAACTGAAGCTTTCTTT | CASSFSRGTEAFF
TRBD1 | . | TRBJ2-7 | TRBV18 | TGTGCCAGCTCCCCACCGGGACAGCAGTTTTACGAGCAGTACTTC | CASSPPGQQFYEQYF
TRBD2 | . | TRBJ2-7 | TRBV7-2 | TGTGCCAGCAGCTTAGACGGGGGGTCCTACGAGCAGTACTTC | CASSLDGGSYEQYF
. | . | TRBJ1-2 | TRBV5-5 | TGTGCCAGCAGCTCGACCACCTGGGCTGGCTACACCTTC | CASSSTTWAGYTF